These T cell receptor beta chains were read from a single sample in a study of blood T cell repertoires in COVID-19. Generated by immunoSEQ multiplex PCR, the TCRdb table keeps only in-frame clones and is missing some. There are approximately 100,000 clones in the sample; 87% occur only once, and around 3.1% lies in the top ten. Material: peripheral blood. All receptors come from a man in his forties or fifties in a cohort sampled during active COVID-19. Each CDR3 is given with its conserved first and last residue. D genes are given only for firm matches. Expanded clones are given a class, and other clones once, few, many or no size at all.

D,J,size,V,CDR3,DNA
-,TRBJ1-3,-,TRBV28,CASSLGGTEGNTIYF,TGTGCCAGCAGTTTAGGAGGGACGGAGGGAAACACCATATATTTT
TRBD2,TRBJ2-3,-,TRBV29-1,CSGDAGGTDTQYF,TGCAGCGGGGACGCGGGGGGCACAGATACGCAGTATTTT
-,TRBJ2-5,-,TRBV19,CASSSRGETQYF,TGTGCCAGTAGTTCCCGGGGAGAGACCCAGTACTTC
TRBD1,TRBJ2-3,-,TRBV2,CASSEAMGQGKDTQYF,TGTGCCAGCAGTGAAGCAATGGGACAGGGAAAAGATACGCAGTATTTT
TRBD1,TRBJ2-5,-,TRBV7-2,CASSLSDRVKTQYF,TGTGCCAGCAGCCTGTCCGACAGGGTGAAGACCCAGTACTTC
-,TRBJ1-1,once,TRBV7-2,CASSLAQGAFF,TGTGCCAGCAGCTTAGCCCAGGGGGCTTTCTTT
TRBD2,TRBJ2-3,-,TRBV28,CASSLLSGGARDTQYF,TGTGCCAGCAGTTTACTAAGCGGGGGGGCAAGAGATACGCAGTATTTT
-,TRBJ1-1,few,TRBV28,CASGYLMGGNTEAFF,TGTGCCAGCGGGTACTTGATGGGGGGGAACACTGAAGCTTTCTTT
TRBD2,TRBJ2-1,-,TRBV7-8,CASSFSGGAANEQFF,TGTGCCAGCAGCTTTAGCGGGGGGGCGGCCAATGAGCAGTTCTTC
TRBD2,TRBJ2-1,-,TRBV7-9,CASSLAGSYNEQFF,TGTGCCAGCAGTCTAGCGGGGTCCTACAATGAGCAGTTCTTC
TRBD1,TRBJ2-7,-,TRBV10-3,CAISDGTGVTEQYF,TGTGCCATCAGTGACGGGACAGGGGTGACCGAGCAGTACTTC
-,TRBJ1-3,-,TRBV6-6,CASSYFIAGGNTIYF,TGTGCCAGCAGTTACTTCATAGCCGGTGGAAACACCATATATTTT
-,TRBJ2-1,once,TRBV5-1,CASSLRGGDSSNEQFF,TGCGCCAGCAGCTTGCGAGGCGGGGACTCTTCCAATGAGCAGTTCTTC
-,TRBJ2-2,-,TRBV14,CASSQVRNTGELFF,TGTGCCAGCAGCCAAGTGAGGAACACCGGGGAGCTGTTTTTT
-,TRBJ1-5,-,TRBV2,CASSSDTSNQPQHF,TGTGCCAGCAGTTCCGACACCAGCAATCAGCCCCAGCATTTT
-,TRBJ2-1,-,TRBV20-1,CSAGPDEQFF,TGCAGTGCGGGCCCGGATGAGCAGTTCTTC
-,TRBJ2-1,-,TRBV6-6,CASSQTGPGDEQFF,TGTGCCAGCAGCCAGACGGGCCCCGGGGATGAGCAGTTCTTC
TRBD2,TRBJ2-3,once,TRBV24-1,CATSEGLGRVPDTQYF,TGTGCCACCAGTGAGGGTCTCGGGAGGGTTCCAGATACGCAGTATTTT
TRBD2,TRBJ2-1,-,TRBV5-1,CASQAGGWQFF,TGCGCCAGTCAAGCGGGGGGCTGGCAGTTCTTC
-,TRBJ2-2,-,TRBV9,CASSVRGDPNTGELFF,TGTGCCAGCAGCGTACGTGGAGATCCGAACACCGGGGAGCTGTTTTTT
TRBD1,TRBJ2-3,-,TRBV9,CASSAQGQSTDTQYF,TGTGCCAGCAGCGCTCAGGGACAGAGCACAGATACGCAGTATTTT
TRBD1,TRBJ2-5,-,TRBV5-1,CASSLTGGQETQYF,TGCGCCAGCAGCTTGACAGGGGGCCAAGAGACCCAGTACTTC
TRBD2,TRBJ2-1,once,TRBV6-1,CASSDPGGGLRQFF,TGTGCCAGCAGTGACCCGGGGGGGGGACTAAGGCAGTTCTTC
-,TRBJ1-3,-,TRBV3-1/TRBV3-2,CASSPQFRGLISGNTIYF,TGTGCCAGCAGCCCCCAGTTTAGAGGGCTCATCTCTGGAAACACCATATATTTT
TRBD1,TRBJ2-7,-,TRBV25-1,CASSEPGQRSYEQYF,TGTGCCAGCAGTGAGCCGGGACAGAGATCCTACGAGCAGTACTTC
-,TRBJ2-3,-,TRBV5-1,CASSLGARGDTQYF,TGCGCCAGCAGCTTGGGTGCCCGGGGGGATACGCAGTATTTT
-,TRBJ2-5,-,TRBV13,CASSLTGRGTQYF,TGTGCCAGCAGCTTGACAGGGCGGGGGACCCAGTACTTC
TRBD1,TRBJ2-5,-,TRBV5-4,CASSKTGGQGETQYF,TGTGCCAGCAGCAAGACAGGGGGCCAGGGGGAGACCCAGTACTTC
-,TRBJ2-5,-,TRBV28,CASSPPPLRVQETQYF,TGTGCCAGCAGTCCACCGCCATTACGGGTCCAAGAGACCCAGTACTTC
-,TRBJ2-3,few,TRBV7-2,CASTITDTQYF,TGTGCCAGCACCATCACAGATACGCAGTATTTT
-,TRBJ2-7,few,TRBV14,CASSGGQNYEQYF,TGTGCCAGCAGCGGAGGTCAGAATTACGAGCAGTACTTC
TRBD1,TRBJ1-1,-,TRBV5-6,CASSPWDSSGTEAFF,TGTGCCAGCAGCCCCTGGGACAGCTCAGGCACTGAAGCTTTCTTT
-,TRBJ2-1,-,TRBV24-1,CATSDFSRDNNEQFF,TGTGCCACCAGTGATTTTAGCAGGGACAACAATGAGCAGTTCTTC
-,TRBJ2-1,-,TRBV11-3,CASSLDGAGVPYEQFF,TGTGCCAGCAGCTTAGATGGGGCAGGGGTCCCGTATGAGCAGTTCTTC
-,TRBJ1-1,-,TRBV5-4,CASSLGAMGGTEAFF,TGTGCCAGCAGCTTGGGGGCCATGGGGGGCACTGAAGCTTTCTTT
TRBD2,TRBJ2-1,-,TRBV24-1,CATSDDGGGYNEQFF,TGTGCCACCAGTGATGACGGGGGGGGCTACAATGAGCAGTTCTTC
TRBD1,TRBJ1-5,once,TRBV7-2,CASSLRGQGISNQPQHF,TGTGCCAGCAGCTTAAGGGGACAGGGGATAAGCAATCAGCCCCAGCATTTT
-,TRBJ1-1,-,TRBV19,CASSQGTEAFF,TGTGCCAGTAGTCAGGGGACTGAAGCTTTCTTT
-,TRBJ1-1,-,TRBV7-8,CASSSMWLMNTEAFF,TGTGCCAGCAGCTCGATGTGGCTTATGAACACTGAAGCTTTCTTT
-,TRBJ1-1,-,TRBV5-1,CASSLGQPREAFF,TGCGCCAGCAGCTTGGGACAGCCCCGCGAAGCTTTCTTT
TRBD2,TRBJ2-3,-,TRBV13,CASSLRGLAGGTDTQYF,TGTGCCAGCAGCTTACGAGGACTAGCGGGGGGCACAGATACGCAGTATTTT
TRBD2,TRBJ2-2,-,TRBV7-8,CASSLARGGGTGELFF,TGTGCCAGCAGCTTAGCACGCGGGGGGGGCACCGGGGAGCTGTTTTTT
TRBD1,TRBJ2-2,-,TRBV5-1,CASRGQANTGELFF,TGCGCCAGCCGCGGACAGGCGAACACCGGGGAGCTGTTTTTT
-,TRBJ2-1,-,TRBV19,CASSIDPYRDLDEQFF,TGTGCCAGTAGTATAGATCCCTACAGGGATCTGGATGAGCAGTTCTTC
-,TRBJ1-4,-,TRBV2,CASTPGMSRTNEKLFF,TGTGCCAGCACTCCGGGGATGAGTAGGACTAATGAAAAACTGTTTTTT
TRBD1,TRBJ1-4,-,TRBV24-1,CATSDPGTGGEKLFF,TGTGCCACCAGTGACCCCGGGACAGGGGGCGAAAAACTGTTTTTT